This T cell receptor beta chain was identified during a study of T cell repertoires in cytomegalovirus infection (dated by TCRdb to between 2017 and 2020). Concerning the study at large: Alongside well-studied HLA-B-restricted epitopes, the peptide stimulations were aimed at recently identified HLA-C-restricted CMV epitopes, whose presentation resists viral immunomodulation. Donor HLA type was relevant to the analysis, because carriage of CMV infection together with the matching HLA type was indicated by public TCR beta signatures. On the study overall, not on this receptor specifically: The ex vivo response was dominated by HLA-C-restricted CMV-specific TCR beta clonotypes, which also provided the single most frequent clonotype in two of eight donors. In both this cohort and an independent roughly 360-donor cohort, the cumulative frequency of public TCR beta family members distinguished carriers of CMV infection plus the relevant HLA type.

The intended sense of this specimen's treatment or condition label: in vitro stimulation with specific CMV peptide epitopes to enrich CMV-specific T cells. Ten or more counts support this clonotype. No cognate antigen has been identified for it. No qualities accompany the bases; no much larger clone lies one base away. The germline V gene yields SGHVS for CDR1 and FNYEAQ for CDR2. The cysteine opens and the phenylalanine closes a CDR3 of 15 amino acids. Only CDR3 DNA remains: 45 bases, in frame from the first base. From V the trimming removes 4 bases and from J it removes 1 base, while the gene matches leave 3 bases of the junction unaccounted for. Instrument used: Illumina HiSeq 1500. TCRdb reprocessed the public reads (quality trimming at Q25 with fastp, clone calling with MiXCR) and kept in-frame beta chains. Each entry merges the rows of one CDR3 protein and shows their most common DNA and genes. This sample has about 830,000 distinct CDR3 sequences in its table, and roughly 33% of those were observed once. 9.5% to 15% of the sample goes to the ten largest clones.

This chain is built from TRBV7-6 and TRBJ2-5; 10 central nucleotides agree with TRBD2. The TCR originated in a human donor in good health (CMV status not recorded). Some clones in this sample may be carry-over from other donors' samples. Here the sequenced sample was cultured CD8+ T cells from PBMCs, taken from culture after CMV antigen stimulation. The CDR3 region reads CASSSLAGAQETQYF. Read as DNA, the sequence is TGTGCCAGCAGCTCCCTAGCGGGGGCCCAAGAGACCCAGTACTTC.